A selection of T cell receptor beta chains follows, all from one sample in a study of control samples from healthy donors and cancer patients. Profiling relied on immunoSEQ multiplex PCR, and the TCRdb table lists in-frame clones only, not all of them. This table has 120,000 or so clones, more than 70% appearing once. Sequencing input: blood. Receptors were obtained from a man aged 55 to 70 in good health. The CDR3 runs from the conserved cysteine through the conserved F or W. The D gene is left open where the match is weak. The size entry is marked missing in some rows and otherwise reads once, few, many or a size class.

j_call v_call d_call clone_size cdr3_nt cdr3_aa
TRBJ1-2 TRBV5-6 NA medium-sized TGTGCCAGCAGCCCGGTGGACAGCGACTATGGCTACACCTTC CASSPVDSDYGYTF
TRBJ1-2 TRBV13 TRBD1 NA TGTGCCAGCAGCCTCAGACAGGGCCCCTATGGCTACACCTTC CASSLRQGPYGYTF
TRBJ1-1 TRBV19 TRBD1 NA TGTGCCAGTAGTACACAGGGGGCTCCCACTGAAGCTTTCTTT CASSTQGAPTEAFF
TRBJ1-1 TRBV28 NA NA TGTGCCAGCAGTTTATTCAAGACCGCTTTCTTT CASSLFKTAFF
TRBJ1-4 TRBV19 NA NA TGTGCCAGTAGTATTGGGGGATCTGGAGAAAAACTGTTTTTT CASSIGGSGEKLFF
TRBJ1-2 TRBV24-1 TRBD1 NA TGTGCCACCAGTGACACCCCGGGACAGGGGGTTCACTATGGCTACACCTTC CATSDTPGQGVHYGYTF
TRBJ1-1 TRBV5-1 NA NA TGCGCCAGCAGCCGCCAGGGACAGAACACTGAAGCTTTCTTT CASSRQGQNTEAFF
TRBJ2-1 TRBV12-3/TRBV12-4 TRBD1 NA TGTGCCAGCAGTTTCTCCGGGACAGCTGTGTTCTTC CASSFSGTAVFF
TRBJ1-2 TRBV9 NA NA TGTGCCAGCAGCGTACAGGCAGGGAACTATGGCTACACCTTC CASSVQAGNYGYTF
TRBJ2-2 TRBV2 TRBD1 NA TGTGCCAGCAAGGAAACAGGGGCATGGGGGGAGCTGTTTTTT CASKETGAWGELFF
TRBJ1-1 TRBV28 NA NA TGTGCCAGCAGCAAGGGAGCCGTGAACACTGAAGCTTTCTTT CASSKGAVNTEAFF
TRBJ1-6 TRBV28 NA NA TGTGCCAGCAGTCCCCACTATAATTCACCCCTCCACTTT CASSPHYNSPLHF
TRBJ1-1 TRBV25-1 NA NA TGTGCCACAGGAGGCGGGAACACTGAAGCTTTCTTT CATGGGNTEAFF
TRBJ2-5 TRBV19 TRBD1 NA TGTGCCAGTAGTCTAGGACAGGGGGCCCAGGAGACCCAGTACTTC CASSLGQGAQETQYF
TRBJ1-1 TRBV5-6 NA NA TGTGCCAGCAGCTTGATCAGCTTCGCGAACACTGAAGCTTTCTTT CASSLISFANTEAFF
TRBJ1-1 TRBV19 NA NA TGTGCCAGCCGATCCGCCGGGTCTCCCATGAACACTGAAGCTTTCTTT CASRSAGSPMNTEAFF
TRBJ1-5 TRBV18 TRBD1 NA TGTGCCAGCTCACCAGGGGACAGGAGAACCCAGCATTTT CASSPGDRRTQHF
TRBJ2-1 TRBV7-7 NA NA TGTGCTAGCAGCCCCACCGGGGGAGGTCGCGCATACAATGAGCAGTTCTTC CASSPTGGGRAYNEQFF
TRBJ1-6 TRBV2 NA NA TGTGCCAGCAGTGCAGCTAGAGAATCACCCCTCCACTTT CASSAARESPLHF
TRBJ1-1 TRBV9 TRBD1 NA TGTGCCAGCAGCGCGTACCGGGACAGGGATCCTTGGAACACTGAAGCTTTCTTT CASSAYRDRDPWNTEAFF
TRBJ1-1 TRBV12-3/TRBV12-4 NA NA TGTGCCAGCAGTACAGGATCGGGCGAAGCTTTCTTT CASSTGSGEAFF
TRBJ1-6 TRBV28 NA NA TGTGCCAGCAGTTTTCGGTCCGGGAATTCACCCCTCCACTTT CASSFRSGNSPLHF
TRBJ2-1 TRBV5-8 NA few TGTGCCAGCAGCTTGGGGGGCGGGATCGGTGAGCAGTTCTTC CASSLGGGIGEQFF
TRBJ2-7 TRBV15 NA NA TGTGCCACCAGCAGAGACCACCTCGAGCAGTACTTC CATSRDHLEQYF
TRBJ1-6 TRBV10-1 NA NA TGCGCCAGCAGTGAGTCGCGACAGTCTGGTTCACCCCTCCACTTT CASSESRQSGSPLHF
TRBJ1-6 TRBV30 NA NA TGTGCCTGGAGAGAGAGTAGTTATAATTCACCCCTCCACTTT CAWRESSYNSPLHF
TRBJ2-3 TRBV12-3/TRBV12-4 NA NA TGTGCCAGCAGTATCCCGGGAACCCCGCAGTATTTT CASSIPGTPQYF
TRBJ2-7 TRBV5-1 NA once TGCGCCAGCAGCCAACCAGGATCCTACGAGCAGTACTTC CASSQPGSYEQYF